This TCR beta chain was recovered during a study of blood T cell repertoires in COVID-19. Whole-study context: The United States, Italy and Spain supplied acute and convalescent COVID-19 samples.

The CDR3 runs to 14 residues. Germline V lookup: CDR1 MDHEN, CDR2 SYDVKM. V shed 2 bases and J 6 bases; nucleotides not matched to a gene: 7. As handled by the study authors: Reference gene primer amplification gave estimated nucleated cell counts. The protocol was immunoSEQ multiplex PCR, while the TCRdb copy is restricted to in-frame clones and leaves out a portion. Clone size and the V and J calls come from that table; the DNA yielded D and trimming. The sample lists a few hundred thousand clones, about 89% occurring once. This chain links TRBV28 with TRBJ2-7; 7 nucleotides match TRBD2. This receptor was identified in a woman aged 45-59 years who had recovered from COVID-19. Sequencing input: peripheral blood. CDR3 coding DNA: TGTGCCAGCAGTTTACGGGGCAGGGAGGGCGAGCAGTACTTC. Translating gives CASSLRGREGEQYF.